This TCR beta chain derives from a study of response to subunit inactivated influenza vaccine. The V segment lost 9 bases and the J segment 0 bases; nucleotides outside the gene matches: 5. CDR1 is ENHRY and CDR2 is SYGVKD in the germline V gene. This CDR3 has 15 residues. TCRdb passed the RT-PCR reads through MiXCR, listing each CDR3 protein once. The sample consists of about 480,000 distinct CDR3 sequences, about an eighth of them appearing once. This specimen was PBMCs from blood, taken 35 to 45 days after vaccination. This rearrangement joins TRBV10-3 to TRBJ1-3; the match to TRBD1 covers 10 bases. This TCR came from a middle-aged man who received an inactivated influenza vaccine. The CDR3 DNA sequence: TGTGCCATTCAGGACAGGGGGAGCTCTGGAAACACCATATATTTT. Protein product: CAIQDRGSSGNTIYF.